Listed below are T cell receptor beta chains from one sample, sequenced in a study of blood T cells in healthy people across ages. A single record per CDR3 protein comes from TCRdb applying MiXCR to the 5' RACE reads. The table lists 720,000 or so distinct CDR3 sequences, roughly 41% of them singletons. Sequencing was carried out using blood. All receptors derive from an elderly man in good health. The CDR3 runs from the conserved cysteine through the conserved F or W. D genes are given only for firm matches. Clone sizes are given selectively: once, few, many, or a class where the clone is expanded.

clone_size	v_call	d_call	j_call	cdr3_nt	cdr3_aa
.	TRBV7-6	.	TRBJ2-5	TGTGCCAGCAGCTTAGATACAGGGATAGCAGAGACCCAGTACTTC	CASSLDTGIAETQYF
.	TRBV27	TRBD1	TRBJ1-2	TGTGCCAGCAGTTTAAGGACAGGCCGAGGGTACTATGGCTACACCTTC	CASSLRTGRGYYGYTF
few	TRBV4-1	.	TRBJ1-6	TGCGCCAGCAGCCAAGAAGTCCAGGGAACCGGGAGACCCCTCCACTTT	CASSQEVQGTGRPLHF
.	TRBV7-2	TRBD1	TRBJ1-4	TGTGCCAGCAGCTATACAGGGGGGAATGAAAAACTGTTTTTT	CASSYTGGNEKLFF
.	TRBV20-1	TRBD2	TRBJ2-1	TGCAGTGCTAGGGGACTAGCGGGAAGGAACGGTGAGCAGTTCTTC	CSARGLAGRNGEQFF
few	TRBV10-3	TRBD1	TRBJ2-7	TGTGCCATCAGTGGCGCGACAGGGGTCGTTGGCGAGCAGTACTTC	CAISGATGVVGEQYF
few	TRBV12-3/TRBV12-4	TRBD2	TRBJ2-3	TGTGCCAGCAGTTGGCGGGAGACAGATACGCAGTATTTT	CASSWRETDTQYF
.	TRBV29-1	.	TRBJ1-1	TGCAGCGTTCTGACCCCAGCCTACACTGAAGCTTTCTTT	CSVLTPAYTEAFF
few	TRBV7-2	TRBD2	TRBJ2-5	TGTGCCAGCAGCTTAGTTCTAGCGGGGGTGGGAGAGACCCAGTACTTC	CASSLVLAGVGETQYF
once	TRBV20-1	TRBD2	TRBJ2-3	TGCAGTGCTAAACTAGCGGGGATGCAGTATTTT	CSAKLAGMQYF
.	TRBV11-3	.	TRBJ2-7	TGTGCCAGCAGCTACGCCGGGAGTCGTTCCTACGAGCAGTACTTC	CASSYAGSRSYEQYF
.	TRBV4-3	TRBD1	TRBJ2-3	TGCGCCAGCAGCCAAGTGAAGGGGGCCACAGGTACGCAGTATTTT	CASSQVKGATGTQYF
.	TRBV7-8	.	TRBJ2-5	TGTGCCAGCAGCTTAAGTGCCCTGTCCAATGAGCAGTACTTC	CASSLSALSNEQYF
few	TRBV28	.	TRBJ2-1	TGTGCCAGCATCCTCGGGGACTGGGGTGAGCAGTTCTTC	CASILGDWGEQFF
.	TRBV28	.	TRBJ1-2	TGTGCCAGCAGTCCCCGGAAACATGGCTACACCTTC	CASSPRKHGYTF
few	TRBV25-1	.	TRBJ2-6	TGTGCCAGCAGTGACCCCGGAAAGTCTGGGGCCAACGTCCTGACTTTC	CASSDPGKSGANVLTF
.	TRBV20-1	.	TRBJ1-2	TGCAGTGCTGGCTCGAGTTGGGGGGACGGCTACACCTTC	CSAGSSWGDGYTF
.	TRBV9	TRBD2	TRBJ2-3	TGTGCCAGCAGCCCACTAGCGGGGGACCGCACAGATACGCAGTATTTT	CASSPLAGDRTDTQYF
.	TRBV12-3/TRBV12-4	TRBD2	TRBJ2-7	TGTGCCAGCAGTTTAAGCGGGAGTAAACACGAGCAGTACTTC	CASSLSGSKHEQYF
once	TRBV4-3	.	TRBJ2-5	TGCGCCAGCAGCCAAGATTTTGAGACTGGCAGTCCACAAGAGACCCAGTACTTC	CASSQDFETGSPQETQYF
few	TRBV5-6	.	TRBJ2-7	TGTGCCAGCAGCTACAGGACCCACTACGAGCAGTACTTC	CASSYRTHYEQYF